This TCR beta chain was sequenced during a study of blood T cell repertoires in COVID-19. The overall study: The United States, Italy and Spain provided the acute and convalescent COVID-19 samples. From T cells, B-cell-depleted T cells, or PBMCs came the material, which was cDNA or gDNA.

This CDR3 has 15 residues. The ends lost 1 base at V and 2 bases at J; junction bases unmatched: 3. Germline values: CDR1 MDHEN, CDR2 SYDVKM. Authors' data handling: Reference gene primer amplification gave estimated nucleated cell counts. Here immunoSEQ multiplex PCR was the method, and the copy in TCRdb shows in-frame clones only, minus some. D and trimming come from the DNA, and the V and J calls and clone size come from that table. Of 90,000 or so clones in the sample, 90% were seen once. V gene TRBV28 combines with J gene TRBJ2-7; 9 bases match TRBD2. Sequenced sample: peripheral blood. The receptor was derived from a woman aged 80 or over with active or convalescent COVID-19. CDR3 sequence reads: CASSLSAGGPYEQYF. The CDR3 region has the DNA TGTGCCAGCAGTTTATCGGCGGGAGGGCCCTACGAGCAGTACTTC.